The 30 T cell receptor beta chains below were found in one sample sequenced in a study of blood T cell repertoires in COVID-19. Using immunoSEQ multiplex PCR, the repertoire was profiled, and TCRdb retains in-frame clones only, with some absent. Of about 280,000 clones listed, around 85% were seen once; the top ten hold about 2.7%. Sample: PBMCs or T cells enriched from blood (not recorded which). The source of these receptors is a woman in her 50s who had recovered from COVID-19.

This clone was found a few times. This chain joins TRBV19 and TRBJ2-2, with TRBD1 identical over 8 bases. V lost 5 bases to trimming and J lost 1 base; unmatched junction nucleotides: 3. CDR3 length equals 15 residues. Per the germline V gene, CDR1 is LNHDA and CDR2 is SQIVND (reference sequence). The CDR3 loop is CASSSGTGNTGELFF. The CDR3 nucleotides are TGTGCCAGTAGTTCCGGGACAGGGAACACCGGGGAGCTGTTTTTT.

This clone was observed a few times. The V gene is TRBV19, the J gene TRBJ2-7; TRBD1 agrees at 8 bases. The CDR3 covers 14 residues. V lost 3 bases to trimming and J lost 5 bases; unmatched junction nucleotides: 6. Germline CDR1 LNHDA, CDR2 SQIVND (reference sequence). The CDR3 sequence is CASSILDRANEQYF. Here the CDR3 DNA reads TGTGCCAGTAGTATTTTGGACAGGGCTAACGAGCAGTACTTC. The full variable domain, in which reference TRBV19 and TRBJ2-7 provide the parts outside the CDR3, is DGGITQSPKYLFRKEGQNVTLSCEQNLNHDAMYWYRQDPGQGLRLIYYSQIVNDFQKGDIAEGYSVSREKKESFPLTVTSAQKNPTAFYLCASSILDRANEQYFGPGTRLTVT.

J is TRBJ1-4 and V is TRBV7-9; TRBD1 might be the D (5 bases). Germline lookup yields CDR1 SEHNR and CDR2 FQNEAQ (reference sequence). Trimming shortened V by 5 bases and J by 0 bases, and 7 bases separated the two germline ends. This CDR3 comprises 14 residues. CDR3 sequence (DNA): TGTGCCAGCAGCCCGACAGCAACTAATGAAAAACTGTTTTTT. Protein product: CASSPTATNEKLFF.

The V call is TRBV19, the J call TRBJ2-7; 9 bases are a match to TRBD2. The germline gives CDR1 LNHDA, CDR2 SQIVND (reference sequence). After removal of 6 bases from V and 3 bases from J, the junction contained 3 bases not matched to a gene. CDR3 length equals 13 residues. The DNA of the CDR3 is TGTGCCAGTAGCCTAGCGGGATACTACGAGCAGTACTTC. Translating gives CASSLAGYYEQYF.

The chain joins TRBV5-1 to TRBJ2-7; 7 bases map to TRBD1. The CDR3 is made up of 12 amino acids. The junction had 3 bases not matched to a gene; V was cut back by 4 bases and J by 5 bases. Germline CDR1 is SGHRS and CDR2 is YFSETQ. This chain's CDR3 is CASSEQGNEQYF. Here the CDR3 DNA reads TGCGCCAGCAGCGAACAGGGGAACGAGCAGTACTTC. The full variable domain, with the rest looked up from reference TRBV5-1 and TRBJ2-7, is KAGVTQTPRYLIKTRGQQVTLSCSPISGHRSVSWYQQTPGQGLQFLFEYFSETQRNKGNFPGRFSGRQFSNSRSEMNVSTLELGDSALYLCASSEQGNEQYFGPGTRLTVT.

The V gene is TRBV27, the J gene TRBJ1-2, with D uncertain. The V end was cut by 4 bases, the J end by 8 bases, with 20 bases between. The CDR3 contains 15 residues. Germline CDR1 MNHEY, CDR2 SMNVEV (reference sequence). Written as DNA, the CDR3 is TGTGCCAGCAGTTCGTACGACAAAATATCGTCCGGCTACACCTTC. Protein product: CASSSYDKISSGYTF.

The chain employs TRBV15 and TRBJ2-5; 7 bases fit TRBD1. The germline V gene encodes CDR1 LNHNV and CDR2 YYDKDF (reference sequence). V lost 5 bases and J lost 0; bases outside the gene matches: 12. CDR3 length: 17 amino acids. The CDR3 loop reads CATSSPGVGTDQETQYF. CDR3 sequence (DNA): TGTGCCACCAGCTCCCCCGGTGTGGGGACAGACCAAGAGACCCAGTACTTC.

The rearrangement joins TRBV2 to TRBJ1-5; TRBD1 matches 10 bases. CDR3 length: 15 amino acids. Germline loops: CDR1 SNHLY, CDR2 FYNNEI. V trimming: 3 bases; J trimming: 4 bases; junction bases outside the gene matches: 3. The CDR3 nucleotides read TGTGCCAGCAGTGATGTGGGACAGGGGAATCAGCCCCAGCATTTT. Translation gives CASSDVGQGNQPQHF.

This chain joins TRBV7-2 and TRBJ1-5, with TRBD1 as a possible D gene (6 bases). This CDR3 comprises 16 residues. V lost 0 bases and J lost 4, with 13 bases in between. The germline CDR1 and CDR2 sequences are SGHTA and FQGNSA. CDR3: CASSLAPGTLNQPQHF. The CDR3 coding sequence is TGTGCCAGCAGCTTAGCGCCTGGGACACTTAATCAGCCCCAGCATTTT.

The chain employs TRBV29-1 and TRBJ2-3; D may be TRBD1 (5 bases). The germline V and J ends were trimmed by 0 bases and 3 bases, with 10 bases remaining between them. The CDR3 totals 14 residues. Germline lookup yields CDR1 SQVTM and CDR2 ANQGSEA. CDR3 in amino acids: CSVEEGARTDTQYF. In nucleotides, the CDR3 is TGCAGCGTTGAAGAAGGGGCACGGACAGATACGCAGTATTTT.

This chain uses TRBV2 with TRBJ1-2; D is ambiguous. The V end lost 7 bases, the J end lost 8 bases, and 17 bases lay between the germline ends. The CDR3 spans 13 residues. The germline V gene encodes CDR1 SNHLY and CDR2 FYNNEI. CDR3 coding DNA: TGTGCCAGCAAGGAATCCGTAGTCAGGGGCTACACCTTC. Translating it yields CASKESVVRGYTF. The full variable domain, its missing parts supplied by reference TRBV2 and TRBJ1-2, is EPEVTQTPSHQVTQMGQEVILRCVPISNHLYFYWYRQILGQKVEFLVSFYNNEISEKSEIFDDQFSVERPDGSNFTLKIRSTKLEDSAMYFCASKESVVRGYTFGSGTRLTVV.

This chain connects TRBV19 to TRBJ2-1; TRBD2 might be the D (5 bases). V was trimmed by 7 bases and J by 0 bases, leaving 10 bases between them. The CDR3 runs to 14 residues. Germline CDR1 LNHDA, CDR2 SQIVND (reference sequence). The CDR3 DNA is TGTGCCAGTAACTCTGGGAGCTCCTACAATGAGCAGTTCTTC. Amino acids: CASNSGSSYNEQFF.

This chain connects TRBV21-1 to TRBJ1-2; TRBD1, as called in the table, went unchecked against the DNA. TRBV21-1 represents a pseudogene. This CDR3 has 14 amino acids. The CDR3 DNA is TGTGCCAGCAGCAAAGCCAGGGCGAACTATGGCTACACCTTC. It translates to CASSKARANYGYTF.

The V and J genes are TRBV27 and TRBJ2-7; D is perhaps TRBD1 (5 bases). Germline V gene lookup returns CDR1 MNHEY and CDR2 SMNVEV (reference sequence). There are 13 residues in the CDR3. V was clipped by 4 bases and J by 3 bases, with 10 bases between them. CDR3 bases: TGTGCCAGCAGTTGGCAGGGTGGCTACGAGCAGTACTTC. This codes for CASSWQGGYEQYF.

This chain joins TRBV5-4 and TRBJ1-6; D is possibly TRBD1 (6 bases). V dropped 1 base and J dropped 7 bases, with 12 bases sitting between them. The CDR3 loop spans 15 amino acids. Germline values: CDR1 SGHNT, CDR2 YYREEE (reference sequence). The DNA for the CDR3 is TGTGCCAGCAGCTTGATACAGGGTGGGAATTCACCCCTCCACTTT. It specifies CASSLIQGGNSPLHF.

A note on this clone: The same CDR3 arises from other DNA sequences in this sample as well. The V and J genes are TRBV7-3 and TRBJ2-3; maybe TRBD2 (5 bases). The length of the CDR3 is 14 residues. CDR1 is SGHTA, CDR2 FQGTGA, per germline. Trimming stripped 5 bases from V and 2 bases from J, with 11 bases between. CDR3 DNA: TGTGCCAGCAGCCTGGGAGCAGCCACAGATACGCAGTATTTT. This sequence encodes CASSLGAATDTQYF.

This sequence joins TRBV5-6 and TRBJ2-3, with D maybe TRBD2 (6 bases). This CDR3 has 18 residues. V was pared by 1 base and J by 2 bases, with 20 bases between. Germline V gene sequence: CDR1 SGHDT, CDR2 YYEEEE. The CDR3 loop is CASSLWSLLALVTDTQYF. CDR3 DNA sequence: TGTGCCAGCAGCTTGTGGTCGTTACTAGCCCTAGTCACAGATACGCAGTATTTT.

The chain has TRBV28 and TRBJ1-5, with D possibly matching TRBD1 (6 bases). CDR3 length: 15 amino acids. Between the trimmed V and J ends, which lost 7 bases and 2 bases, there was a span of 15 bases. In germline, CDR1 is MDHEN, CDR2 SYDVKM. The CDR3 protein is CASNTDRWGNQPQHF. CDR3 nucleotides: TGTGCCAGCAATACGGACAGATGGGGCAATCAGCCCCAGCATTTT.

The rearrangement joins TRBV7-2 to TRBJ1-4; D ambiguous. The ends were cut back, 4 bases at V and 6 bases at J, with 12 bases in the middle. Germline V CDR1 and CDR2: SGHTA, FQGNSA. CDR3 length: 14 amino acids. For the CDR3, the DNA is TGTGCCAGCAGCTCGGGAACCCGAGATGAAAAACTGTTTTTT. This encodes CASSSGTRDEKLFF.

The sample holds a few counts of this clone. In DNA, the CDR3 is TGTGCCAGTAGTATGGGGCGAGGTTACGAGCAGTACTTC. Encoded protein: CASSMGRGYEQYF. The V and J genes are TRBV19 and TRBJ2-7; the D gene is possibly TRBD1 (5 bases). Trimming cost V 3 bases and J 4 bases, with 10 bases left between them. Germline lookup yields CDR1 LNHDA and CDR2 SQIVND (reference sequence). The CDR3 contains 13 residues.

The chain carries TRBV4-2 and TRBJ2-7; TRBD2 aligns across 8 bases. The CDR3 contains 20 residues. Trimming removed 0 bases from V and 4 bases from J; junction bases left unmatched: 20. Germline CDR1 LGHNA, CDR2 YNFKEQ. CDR3 DNA sequence: TGTGCCAGCAGCCAAGAAAGAGGCGGAGCGGGAGTCGCTACGACTTACGAGCAGTACTTC. This encodes CASSQERGGAGVATTYEQYF.

The chain carries TRBV7-9 and TRBJ2-7; TRBD1 matches 9 bases. Germline V CDR1 and CDR2: SEHNR, FQNEAQ (reference sequence). Trimming cost V 4 bases and J 5 bases; bases outside gene matches: 3. The CDR3 extends over 13 amino acids. The CDR3 DNA follows: TGTGCCAGCAGCTACAGGGGGCTTGACGAGCAGTACTTC. Translation gives CASSYRGLDEQYF.

This clone was counted a single time. V and J are TRBV28 and TRBJ1-1; a weak D match, TRBD1 (5 bases). V was pared by 5 bases and J by 0 bases, with 7 bases between. Looked up from germline, CDR1 is MDHEN and CDR2 is SYDVKM. The CDR3 spans 13 residues. The CDR3 is CASSTTVNTEAFF. DNA for the CDR3: TGTGCCAGCAGTACGACAGTGAACACTGAAGCTTTCTTT. Filled out from reference TRBV28 and TRBJ1-1, the complete variable domain reads DVKVTQSSRYLVKRTGEKVFLECVQDMDHENMFWYRQDPGLGLRLIYFSYDVKMKEKGDIPEGYSVSREKKERFSLILESASTNQTSMYLCASSTTVNTEAFFGQGTRLTVV.

The chain carries TRBV27 and TRBJ2-7; 7 bases line up with TRBD2. The length of the CDR3 is 13 residues. The V gene end was trimmed by 5 bases and the J gene end by 0 bases; junction bases not matched to a gene: 1. Looked up from germline, CDR1 is MNHEY and CDR2 is SMNVEV (reference sequence). The CDR3, as DNA: TGTGCCAGCAGTCGGGACTACTCCTACGAGCAGTACTTC. This codes for CASSRDYSYEQYF.

CDR3 sequence reads: CASSSVSPGRDTEAFF. The DNA of the CDR3 is TGCGCCAGCAGCTCCGTGTCCCCGGGGAGGGACACTGAAGCTTTCTTT. The chain joins TRBV5-1 to TRBJ1-1; D remains unclear. CDR1 and CDR2 from the germline V gene are SGHRS and YFSETQ. CDR3 length: 16 amino acids. The ends were cut back, 3 bases at V and 3 bases at J, with 18 bases in the middle.

The chain uses TRBV7-2 and TRBJ1-5; 7 bases match TRBD1. The V gene's germline CDR1 is SGHTA and CDR2 FQGNSA. With 5 bases clipped from V and 0 bases from J, the junction kept 10 bases outside the gene matches. CDR3 size: 17 residues. The chain's CDR3 is CASSPRTGRYSNQPQHF. CDR3 nucleotide sequence: TGTGCCAGCAGCCCGAGGACAGGACGATATAGCAATCAGCCCCAGCATTTT.

J is TRBJ1-3 and V is TRBV7-6; perhaps TRBD1 as D (6 bases). The ends were cut back, 0 bases at V and 0 bases at J, with 9 bases in the middle. Germline assignment: CDR1 SGHVS and CDR2 FNYEAQ. The CDR3 is 16 residues long. The CDR3 loop is CASSLAGGYSGNTIYF. CDR3 DNA: TGTGCCAGCAGCTTAGCTGGGGGCTACTCTGGAAACACCATATATTTT.

The chain has TRBV4-1 and TRBJ1-1, with D hard to call. Looked up from germline, CDR1 is MGHRA and CDR2 is YSYEKL. Trimming shortened V by 4 bases and J by 1 base, and 13 bases separated the two germline ends. This CDR3 spans 15 amino acids. CDR3 nucleotides: TGCGCCAGCAGCCGCCAGGCGGACTCGAACACTGAAGCTTTCTTT. Amino acids: CASSRQADSNTEAFF.

The gene calls are TRBV5-1 and TRBJ2-1; TRBD2 matches at 12 bases. The CDR3 loop spans 18 amino acids. J gave up 3 bases and V 2 bases, and 9 bases lay outside the gene matches. The germline V gene encodes CDR1 SGHRS and CDR2 YFSETQ. The CDR3 sequence: CASSLTPTGLAGYNEQFF. CDR3 nucleotides: TGCGCCAGCAGCTTAACTCCCACGGGACTAGCGGGCTACAATGAGCAGTTCTTC. The variable domain in full, completed from reference TRBV5-1 and TRBJ2-1, reads KAGVTQTPRYLIKTRGQQVTLSCSPISGHRSVSWYQQTPGQGLQFLFEYFSETQRNKGNFPGRFSGRQFSNSRSEMNVSTLELGDSALYLCASSLTPTGLAGYNEQFFGPGTRLTVL.

This chain joins TRBV18 and TRBJ2-3, with TRBD2 identical over 11 bases. CDR1 and CDR2 from the germline V gene are KGHSH and LQKENI. V shed 1 base and J 2 bases; nucleotides not matched to a gene: 11. The CDR3 spans 19 residues. CDR3 amino acids: CASSPRLAGGRRITDTQYF. CDR3 bases: TGTGCCAGCTCACCACGCCTAGCGGGGGGACGGAGAATCACAGATACGCAGTATTTT.